This T cell receptor beta chain was identified during a study of blood T cell repertoires in COVID-19. The table lists this clone with a count of one. The protocol was immunoSEQ multiplex PCR, while the TCRdb copy is restricted to in-frame clones and leaves out a portion. The top ten clones hold about 18% of a sample with around 140,000 clones, 65% to 85% of them seen once. The source of this sequence is a woman aged 80 or older with acute or convalescent COVID-19. What was sequenced was peripheral blood.

The CDR3 is CASSFAGQGSYEQYF. The CDR3 bases are TGTGCCAGCAGTTTCGCGGGACAGGGTTCCTACGAGCAGTACTTC. The chain has TRBV27 and TRBJ2-7; 9 positions agree with TRBD1. The CDR3 consists of 15 residues. Losses at the gene ends were 3 bases for V and 1 base for J; bases not matched to a gene: 4. Germline V CDR1 and CDR2: MNHEY, SMNVEV (reference sequence).